This TCR beta chain comes out of a study of cytomegalovirus exposure and HLA in healthy donors (TCRdb year 2017). Regarding the research as a whole: In an earlier analysis of several hundred of the donors, approximately 260 Gb of sequence data and approximately 100 million unique TCR beta sequences from about 179 million T cells were reported. High-throughput TCR immunosequencing, statistical association of individual TCRs with disease status, and machine learning were combined to predict cytomegalovirus infection status. The genetic ancestry cluster associated with self-reported Caucasian donors included 81% of the roughly 410 genotyped donors. Several DR-DQ haplotypes were handled as single units for association and clustering, since linkage in the cohort was strong. The number of typed donors differed by locus: about 620-640 for A, B, C, DRB1 and DQB1; roughly 510 for DQA1; around 580 for DPA1; and about 470 for DPB1. HLA typing covered class I and class II loci at four-digit resolution. In an earlier analysis of 587 of the donors, high-throughput TCR beta sequencing was used to judge whether each TCR beta V gene segment behaved as functional or pseudogenic. Donor age, sex, ethnicity and CMV serostatus were collected together with the repertoire data. To study patterns of TCR occurrence, a later analysis re-analyzed previously published TCR beta repertoires from 550 to 800 donors and added high-resolution HLA genotyping. The aim of the study was to test whether cataloging public T cell receptors could identify signatures of past pathogen exposure. Rather than using new phenotypic data, the later analysis identified candidate immune exposures from TCR beta sequences and from how often those sequences occurred across donors. A separate validation cohort of some 130 different subjects was used in addition to the approximately 700-subject first cohort. Among some 400 genotyped donors of the cohort, an average of around 220,000 unique TCR beta nucleotide sequences was sequenced per donor, of which about 19% were non-productive. All discovery cohort repertoires had been generated using a single sequencing platform. The T cell repertoires of several hundred subjects were profiled by immunosequencing and related to cytomegalovirus serostatus. Genome-wide SNP genotypes for about 65% of the 666 donors were used in a later genetic analysis, which treated that subset as a discovery cohort. Roughly 310 gigabases of sequencing data and some 85 million unique TCR sequences were included in an early release covering around 600 HLA-typed donors.

On this clone: Its binding antigen is unknown. Base qualities are not provided; no much larger clone lies one nucleotide away.

From the germline V gene, CDR1 is SGHRS and CDR2 is YFSETQ. The CDR3 measures 14 amino acids from cysteine to phenylalanine. The entry retains the CDR3 DNA only, 42 bases that are in frame from base 1. V and J lose 6 bases and 5 bases, and a span of 14 bases separates them. Libraries were constructed by the immunoSEQ multiplex PCR assay. For the multiplex PCR, a mixture combining 60 forward primers for TCR Vbeta segments and 13 reverse primers for TCR Jbeta segments was used. The CDR3 region of rearranged TCR beta genes was amplified from genomic DNA by a multiplex PCR assay. On the Illumina HiSeq System, the amplified TCR beta libraries were sequenced as 87-base-pair reads. Under the source paper's analysis protocol: A later analysis counted 75 million to 100 million unique TCR beta chains across the 650 to 700 repertoires, and around 12 million of these chains were shared by at least two donors. Raw reads were error-corrected and collapsed into unique sequences with a nearest-neighbor algorithm that merged closely related sequences to remove PCR and sequencing errors. V, D and J gene segments were assigned by aligning CDR3 sequences to IMGT reference sequences. For a sequence to be retained, a match of at least six nucleotides to both a V gene segment and a J gene segment was required. A rearrangement was called productive if the CDR3 had no stop codons and remained in frame with V and J, and every other rearrangement was called non-productive. CDR3 was defined by IMGT convention, running from the second conserved V-encoded cysteine to the conserved J-encoded phenylalanine. In an earlier analysis of approximately 500 of the donors, sequences lacking an unambiguous match to a single V gene segment were excluded. In an earlier analysis of approximately 610 of the donors, V segments were called functional above 56.7% productive rearrangements and were called segregating when the between-donor standard deviation exceeded 5%. To diagnose cytomegalovirus status from the catalog of TCR beta chain sequences, a statistical classification framework was built. In a later analysis, V and J genes were assigned by comparing TCR nucleotide sequences against IMGT/GENE-DB human TR gene sequences. A later analysis assigned CDR3 sequences and most-parsimonious VDJ recombination scenarios with the TCRdist pipeline. A later analysis defined each TCR beta chain by its CDR3 amino acid sequence plus V-gene family, and excluded reads lacking a unique V-gene family. To address suspected cross-contamination and a sequencing artifact, a later analysis removed approximately 600 highly shared, low-generation-probability nucleotide sequences. For each public chain, a later analysis derived a clonal expansion index from normalized ranks of inferred template counts within each repertoire. Generation probabilities in a later analysis came from a VDJ recombination model fitted to out-of-frame rearrangements, and those results were checked against IGoR. In a later analysis, TCR-TCR, TCR-HLA and TCR-CMV co-occurrence was scored with hypergeometric tests, and a repertoire-size bias correction was applied to TCR pairs. False discovery rates were estimated in a later analysis by permuting HLA or CMV assignments 20 times. A later analysis grouped co-occurring TCRs with DBSCAN, adding TCRdist sequence similarity when clustering within HLA-allele-positive subsets. Co-occurrence clustering excluded repertoires with fewer than 30,000 or more than 120,000 public chains, plus five with anomalous nucleotide sharing. TCRdb mirrors the immuneACCESS table, restricted to in-frame sequences. Some clones are absent from its copies; in checked studies, under half trace to an unresolved V gene, and the reason for the others is unknown. V, J and clone size are those of that table, while D and trimming were read from the DNA. Recorded for this sample are around 190,000 clones; approximately 85% of them occurred a single time. The leading ten clones occupy less than 2.5% of the sample.

In total, approximately 610 healthy bone marrow donors made up the cohort. At the time of sampling, every cohort member was nominally healthy, though immune exposures that went unrecorded were likely present. The donor was CMV seronegative and belonged to the group of 320 or so seronegative cohort members. Every donor gave a peripheral blood sample, and the peripheral blood mononuclear cells from that sample were used for TCR beta sequencing. Genomic DNA was extracted from the blood cell samples with the Qiagen DNeasy Blood Extraction Kit. Overall results and qualifications from the work: The 87-base-pair reads could not distinguish some IMGT-functional V segments, including TRBV6-2 and TRBV6-3, so those segments were excluded. A later genetic analysis reported fewer N-insertions in productive TCRs among donors in an Asian-associated ancestry cluster than the roughly 670-donor mean. For the cohort, immune exposure information was limited to CMV serostatus. A cluster of highly shared sequence variants was judged likely to be a technical artifact of the sequencing pipeline. Sequencing depth was assumed to be roughly uniform across donors in the presence/absence analyses, though that assumption may not hold. In a later analysis, several top co-occurrence clusters were reported to appear linked to parvovirus B19, influenza, CMV and Epstein-Barr virus. An earlier analysis of around 600 of the donors showed that most TCR beta V segments appeared in productive rearrangements either about 90% or about 30% of the time, which broadly matched IMGT annotations. A later analysis associated about 17,000 TCR beta sequences with specific HLA alleles at a false discovery rate of 0.05. HLA typing was unavailable for some donors at each locus, so association tests used only the typed subset. A later analysis found that TCR association rates varied across HLA loci, with DRB1 alleles showing the most associated TCRs and HLA-C alleles the fewest. In vitro tests confirmed that three of the cytomegalovirus-associated TCR beta chains recognize cytomegalovirus antigens. Correlated functional status among segregating V segments might be attributable to linkage disequilibrium, but an unknown experimental factor could not be ruled out. Most TCR sequences were seen in very few donors, while some public TCRs were found in many individuals. A later analysis found that most CMV-associated TCR beta chains appeared HLA-restricted, with HLA associations seemingly driven largely by CMV exposure. In a later genetic analysis, a missense DCLRE1C variant was associated with V-gene and J-gene trimming of TCR beta chains, and the association was replicated in an independent cohort. A later analysis found that HLA-associated TCR beta chains were more clonally expanded and had lower generation probabilities than equally common non-associated chains. Only TCR beta chains were sequenced in this cohort, and the absence of alpha or paired-chain data limited detectable features. A further reported finding was that TCR beta sequences accurately predicted the HLA-A and HLA-B alleles for most subjects in the first cohort. The study listed approximately 150 TCR beta chains as associated with cytomegalovirus. Because counts were too low, 15 to 20 rarely observed V segments, including chromosome 9 orphons, were excluded from the earlier analysis of around 640 of the donors. The classifier was reported to diagnose cytomegalovirus status with high specificity and sensitivity in both the original and validation cohorts. Assigning TCR associations to individual alleles was difficult when HLA alleles, especially DR and DQ, strongly co-occurred. The authors suggested that the approach could potentially be extended to other disease states and immunological phenotypes.

Material: PBMCs. The sequence links TRBV5-1 to TRBJ2-2; TRBD1 is perhaps the D gene, given 6 matching bases. This clonotype originated in a woman aged 45-60 years in good health and CMV-seronegative. The DNA sequence reads TGCGCCAGCACTTCAGGGGAAAGAACCGGGGAGCTGTTTTTT. This translates into CASTSGERTGELFF.